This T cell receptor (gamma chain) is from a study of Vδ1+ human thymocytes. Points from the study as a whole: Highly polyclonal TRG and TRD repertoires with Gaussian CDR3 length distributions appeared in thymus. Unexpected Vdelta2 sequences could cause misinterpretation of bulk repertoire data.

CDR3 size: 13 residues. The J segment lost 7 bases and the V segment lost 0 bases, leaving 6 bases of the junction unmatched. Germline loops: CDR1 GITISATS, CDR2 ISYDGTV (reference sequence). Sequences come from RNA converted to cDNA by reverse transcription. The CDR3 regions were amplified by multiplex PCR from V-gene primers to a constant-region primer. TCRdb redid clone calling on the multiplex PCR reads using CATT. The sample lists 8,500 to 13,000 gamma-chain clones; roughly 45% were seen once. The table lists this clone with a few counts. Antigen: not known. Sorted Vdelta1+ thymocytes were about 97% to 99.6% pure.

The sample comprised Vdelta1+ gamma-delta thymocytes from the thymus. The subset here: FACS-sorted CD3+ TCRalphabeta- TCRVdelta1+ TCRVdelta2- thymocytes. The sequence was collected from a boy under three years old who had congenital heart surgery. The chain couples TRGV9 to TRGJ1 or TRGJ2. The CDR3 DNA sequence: TGTGCCTTGTGGGAGGTGCAATTCTATAAGAAACTCTTT. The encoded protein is CALWEVQFYKKLF.